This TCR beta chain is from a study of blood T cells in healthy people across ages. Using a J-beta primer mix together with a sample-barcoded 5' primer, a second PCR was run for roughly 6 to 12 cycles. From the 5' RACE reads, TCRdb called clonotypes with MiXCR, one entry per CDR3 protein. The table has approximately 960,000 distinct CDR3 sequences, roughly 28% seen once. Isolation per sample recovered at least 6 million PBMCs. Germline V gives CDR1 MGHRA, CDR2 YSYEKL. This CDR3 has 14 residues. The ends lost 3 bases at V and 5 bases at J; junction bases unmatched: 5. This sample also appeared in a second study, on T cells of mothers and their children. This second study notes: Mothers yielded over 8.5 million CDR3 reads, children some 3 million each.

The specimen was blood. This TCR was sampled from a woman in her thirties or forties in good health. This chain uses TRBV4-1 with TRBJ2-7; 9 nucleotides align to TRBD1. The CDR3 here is CASSHRQGGNEQYF. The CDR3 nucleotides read TGCGCCAGCAGCCACCGACAGGGGGGGAACGAGCAGTACTTC.